This T cell receptor (beta chain) was recovered during a study of CD8 T cells in ankylosing spondylitis (dated by TCRdb to between 2016 and 2019). Concerning the study at large: T cell receptor beta repertoires were profiled in healthy donors and ankylosing spondylitis patients so that disease-linked TCR variants could be found. The full study cohort was made up of about two dozen ankylosing spondylitis patients and 108 healthy donors. Peripheral blood was sampled, and synovial fluid was also collected from ankylosing spondylitis patients. What the research found in general, with its limitations: Some motif variants were previously reported in synovial fluid and blood of reactive arthritis patients, suggesting common disease-initiation mechanisms. A CD8+ phenotype was shown by the disease-linked clones, which were found at relatively low frequencies in peripheral blood. The disease-linked clones were reported as significantly enriched in matched synovial fluid samples from ankylosing spondylitis patients. Blood from ankylosing spondylitis patients appeared to be characterized by a TCR beta motif composed of 7 to 9 highly homologous amino acid variants.

Sequenced on an Illumina HiSeq 2500. Quantitative 5'-RACE with molecular barcodes was used to prepare TCR beta libraries. The authors processed their data as follows. Disease-linked TCR variants were identified with a new computational method built on a probabilistic model of VDJ rearrangement. The public reads were reanalyzed by TCRdb: fastp trimming at Q25, MiXCR alignment, in-frame beta chains only. Merged by CDR3 protein, the rows form single entries marked with the most common genes and DNA. TCRdb's processing, not the authors', yielded these V and J calls. This sample gives about 13,000 distinct CDR3 sequences in total; 2.8% of them show up just once. Of the sample, 8.7% falls within the top ten clones. The germline V and J ends show losses of 1 base and 0 bases respectively, and no gene match explains 4 bases of the junction. CDR1 SGDLS and CDR2 YYNGEE were looked up in the germline V gene. There are 16 amino acids in the CDR3, from cysteine to phenylalanine inclusive. Solely the CDR3 DNA is kept, with 48 bases framed from the first base.

This clonotype was counted many times. Its antigen is unknown. The input lacks base qualities; no much larger clone sits a single base away. The chain is encoded by TRBV9 joined to TRBJ2-5, and 9 bases in between align with TRBD2. The sequence was collected from a male donor with ankylosing spondylitis or in good health (not recorded which). Sequenced material: blood, either unsorted or a sorted T cell fraction (not recorded which). The encoded CDR3 is CASSVLAGTNQETQYF. The DNA sequence is TGTGCCAGCAGCGTACTAGCGGGGACTAACCAAGAGACCCAGTACTTC.